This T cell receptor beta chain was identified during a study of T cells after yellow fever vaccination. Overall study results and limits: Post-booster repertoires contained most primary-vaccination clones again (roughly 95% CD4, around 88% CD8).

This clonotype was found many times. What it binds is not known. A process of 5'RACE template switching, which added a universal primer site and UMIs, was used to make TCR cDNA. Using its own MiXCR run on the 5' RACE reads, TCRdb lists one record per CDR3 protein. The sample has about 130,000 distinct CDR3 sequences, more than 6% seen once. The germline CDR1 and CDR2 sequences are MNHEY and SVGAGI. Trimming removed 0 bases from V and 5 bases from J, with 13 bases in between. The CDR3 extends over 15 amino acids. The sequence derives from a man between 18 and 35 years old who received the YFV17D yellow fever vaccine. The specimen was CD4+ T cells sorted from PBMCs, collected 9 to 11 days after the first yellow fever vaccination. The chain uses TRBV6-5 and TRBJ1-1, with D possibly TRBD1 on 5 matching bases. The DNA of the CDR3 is TGTGCCAGCAGTTACTCCCAGGGACTGGGGACTGAAGCTTTCTTT. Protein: CASSYSQGLGTEAFF.